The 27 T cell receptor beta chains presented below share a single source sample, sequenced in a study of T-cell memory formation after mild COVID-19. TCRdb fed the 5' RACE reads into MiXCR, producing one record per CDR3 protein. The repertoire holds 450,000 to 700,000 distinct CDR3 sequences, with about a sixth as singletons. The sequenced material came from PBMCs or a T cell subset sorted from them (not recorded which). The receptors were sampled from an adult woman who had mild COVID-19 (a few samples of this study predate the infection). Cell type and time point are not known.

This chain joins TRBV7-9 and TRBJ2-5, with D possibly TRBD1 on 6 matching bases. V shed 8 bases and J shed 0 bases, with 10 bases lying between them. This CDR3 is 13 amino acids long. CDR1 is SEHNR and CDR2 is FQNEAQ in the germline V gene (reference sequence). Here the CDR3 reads CASGQTNQETQYF. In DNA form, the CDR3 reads TGTGCCAGCGGACAGACCAACCAAGAGACCCAGTACTTC.

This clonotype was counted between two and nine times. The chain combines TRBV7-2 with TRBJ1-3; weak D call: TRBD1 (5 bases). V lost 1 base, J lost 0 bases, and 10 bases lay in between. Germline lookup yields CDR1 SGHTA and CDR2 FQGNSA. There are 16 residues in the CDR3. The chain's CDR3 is CASSLDGTYSGNTIYF. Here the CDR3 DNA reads TGTGCCAGCAGCTTAGATGGGACGTACTCTGGAAACACCATATATTTT.

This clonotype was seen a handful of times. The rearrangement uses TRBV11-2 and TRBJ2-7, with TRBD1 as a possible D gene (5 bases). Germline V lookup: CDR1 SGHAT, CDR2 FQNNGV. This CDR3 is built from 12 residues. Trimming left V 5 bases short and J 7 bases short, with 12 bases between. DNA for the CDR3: TGTGCCAGCAGCCCAAAGGGGAAAGAGCAGTACTTC. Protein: CASSPKGKEQYF.

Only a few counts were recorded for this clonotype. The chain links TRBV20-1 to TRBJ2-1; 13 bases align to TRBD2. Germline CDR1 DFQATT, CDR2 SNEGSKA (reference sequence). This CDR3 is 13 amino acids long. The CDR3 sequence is CSATSGGYNEQFF. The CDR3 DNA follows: TGCAGCGCGACTAGCGGGGGGTACAATGAGCAGTTCTTC.

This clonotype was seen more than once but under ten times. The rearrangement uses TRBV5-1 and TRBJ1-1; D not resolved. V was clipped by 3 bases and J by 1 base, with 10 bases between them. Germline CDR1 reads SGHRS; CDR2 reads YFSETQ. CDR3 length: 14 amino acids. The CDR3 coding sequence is TGCGCCAGCAGCTCTCTCCACTCGAACACTGAAGCTTTCTTT. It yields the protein CASSSLHSNTEAFF.

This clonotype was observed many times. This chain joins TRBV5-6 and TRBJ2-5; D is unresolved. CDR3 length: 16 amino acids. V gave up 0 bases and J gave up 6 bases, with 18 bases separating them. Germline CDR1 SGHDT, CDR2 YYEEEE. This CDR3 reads CASSLVPGMQGKTQYF. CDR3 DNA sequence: TGTGCCAGCAGCTTGGTTCCTGGAATGCAAGGGAAGACCCAGTACTTC.

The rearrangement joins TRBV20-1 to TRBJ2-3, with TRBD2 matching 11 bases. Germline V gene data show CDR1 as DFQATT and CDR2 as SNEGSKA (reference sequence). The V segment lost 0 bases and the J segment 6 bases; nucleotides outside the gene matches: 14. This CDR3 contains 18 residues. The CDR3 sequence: CSARDVTSGGSRLDTQYF. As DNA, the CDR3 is TGCAGTGCTAGAGATGTCACTAGCGGGGGCTCGAGGCTGGATACGCAGTATTTT.

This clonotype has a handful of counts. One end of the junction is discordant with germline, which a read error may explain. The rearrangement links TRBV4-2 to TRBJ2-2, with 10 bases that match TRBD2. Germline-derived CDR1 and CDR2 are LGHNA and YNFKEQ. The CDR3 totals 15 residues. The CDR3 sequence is CASSQEISGGVKLFF. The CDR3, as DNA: TGTGCCAGCAGTCAAGAAATCAGCGGGGGGGTAAAGCTGTTTTTT.

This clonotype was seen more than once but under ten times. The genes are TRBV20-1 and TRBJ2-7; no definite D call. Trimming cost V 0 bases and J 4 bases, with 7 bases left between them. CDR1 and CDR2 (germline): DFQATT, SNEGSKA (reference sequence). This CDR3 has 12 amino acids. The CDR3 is CSARDNPYEQYF. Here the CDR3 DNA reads TGCAGTGCTAGAGATAACCCGTACGAGCAGTACTTC.

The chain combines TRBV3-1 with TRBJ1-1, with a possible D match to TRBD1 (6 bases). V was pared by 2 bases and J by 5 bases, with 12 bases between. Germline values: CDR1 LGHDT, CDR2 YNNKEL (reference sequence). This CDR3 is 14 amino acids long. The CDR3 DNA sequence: TGTGCCAGCAGCCAACACAGGGTCGGGACTGAAGCTTTCTTT. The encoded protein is CASSQHRVGTEAFF.

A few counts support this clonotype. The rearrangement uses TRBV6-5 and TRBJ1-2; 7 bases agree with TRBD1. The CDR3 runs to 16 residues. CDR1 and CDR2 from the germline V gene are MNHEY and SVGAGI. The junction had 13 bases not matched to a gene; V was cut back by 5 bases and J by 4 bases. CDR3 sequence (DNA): TGTGCCAGCAGTCGCTCCCACAGGGGTACCACCTATGGCTACACCTTC. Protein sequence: CASSRSHRGTTYGYTF.

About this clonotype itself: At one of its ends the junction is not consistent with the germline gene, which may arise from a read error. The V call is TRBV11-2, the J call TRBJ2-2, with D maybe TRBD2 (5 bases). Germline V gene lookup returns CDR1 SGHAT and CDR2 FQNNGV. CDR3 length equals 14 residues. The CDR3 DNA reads TGTGCCAGCAGCTCGAGACCAAACACCGGGGAGATGTTTTTT. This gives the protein CASSSRPNTGEMFF.

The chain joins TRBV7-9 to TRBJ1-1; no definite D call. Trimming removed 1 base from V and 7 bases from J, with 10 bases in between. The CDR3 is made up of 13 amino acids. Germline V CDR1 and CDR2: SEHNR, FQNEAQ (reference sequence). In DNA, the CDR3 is TGTGCCAGCAGCTTAGACCAGACCAGTGAAGCTTTCTTT. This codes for CASSLDQTSEAFF.

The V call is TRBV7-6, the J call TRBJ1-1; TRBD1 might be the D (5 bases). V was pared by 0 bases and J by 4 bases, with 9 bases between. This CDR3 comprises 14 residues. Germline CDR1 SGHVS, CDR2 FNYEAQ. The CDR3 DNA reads TGTGCCAGCAGCTTAGCCCCAGGGAGCACTGAAGCTTTCTTT. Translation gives CASSLAPGSTEAFF.

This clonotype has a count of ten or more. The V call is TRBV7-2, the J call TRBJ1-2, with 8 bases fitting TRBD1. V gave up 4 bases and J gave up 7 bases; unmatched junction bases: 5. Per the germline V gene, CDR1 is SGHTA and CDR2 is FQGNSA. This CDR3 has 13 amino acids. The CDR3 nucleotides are TGTGCCAGCAGCTCCCAGGGGGCGCGTGGCTACACCTTC. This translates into CASSSQGARGYTF.

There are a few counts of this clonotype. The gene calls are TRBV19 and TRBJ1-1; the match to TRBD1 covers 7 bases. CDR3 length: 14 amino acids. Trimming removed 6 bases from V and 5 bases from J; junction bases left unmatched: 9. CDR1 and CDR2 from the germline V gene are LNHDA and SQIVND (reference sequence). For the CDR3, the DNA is TGTGCCAGTAGCCCCGAGGGGGCACGGACTGAAGCTTTCTTT. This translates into CASSPEGARTEAFF. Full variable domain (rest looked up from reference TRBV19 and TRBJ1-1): DGGITQSPKYLFRKEGQNVTLSCEQNLNHDAMYWYRQDPGQGLRLIYYSQIVNDFQKGDIAEGYSVSREKKESFPLTVTSAQKNPTAFYLCASSPEGARTEAFFGQGTRLTVV.

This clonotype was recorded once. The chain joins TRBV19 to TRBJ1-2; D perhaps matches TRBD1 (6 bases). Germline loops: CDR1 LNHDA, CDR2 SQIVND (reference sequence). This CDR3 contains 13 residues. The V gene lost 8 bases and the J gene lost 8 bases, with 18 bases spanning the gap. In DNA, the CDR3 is TGTGCCAGTTCTGCGGGGGCGCGGGTCGGCTACACCTTC. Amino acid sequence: CASSAGARVGYTF.

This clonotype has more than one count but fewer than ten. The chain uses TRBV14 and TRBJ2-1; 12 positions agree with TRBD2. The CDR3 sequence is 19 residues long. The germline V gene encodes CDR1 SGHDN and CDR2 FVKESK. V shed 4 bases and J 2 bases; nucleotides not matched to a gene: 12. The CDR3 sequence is CASSLWTSGKLPAYNEQFF. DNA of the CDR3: TGTGCCAGCAGCCTCTGGACTAGCGGGAAACTTCCGGCCTACAATGAGCAGTTCTTC.

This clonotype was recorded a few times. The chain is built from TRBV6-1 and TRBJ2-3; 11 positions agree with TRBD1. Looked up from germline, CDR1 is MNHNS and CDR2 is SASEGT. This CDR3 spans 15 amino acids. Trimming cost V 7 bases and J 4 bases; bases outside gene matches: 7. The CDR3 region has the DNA TGTGCCAGCATGCCGGACAGGGGGCGCGCAGATACGCAGTATTTT. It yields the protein CASMPDRGRADTQYF.

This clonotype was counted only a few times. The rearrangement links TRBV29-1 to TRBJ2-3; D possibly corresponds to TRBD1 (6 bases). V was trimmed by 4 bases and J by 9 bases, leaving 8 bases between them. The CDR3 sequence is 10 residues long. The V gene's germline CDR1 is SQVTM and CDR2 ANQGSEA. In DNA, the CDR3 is TGCAGCGTTGCTGGGACAACGCAGTATTTT. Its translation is CSVAGTTQYF.

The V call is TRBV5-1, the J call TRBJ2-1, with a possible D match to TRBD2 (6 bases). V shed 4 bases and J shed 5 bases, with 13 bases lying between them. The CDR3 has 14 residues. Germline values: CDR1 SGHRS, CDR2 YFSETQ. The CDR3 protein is CASSTISGNNEQFF. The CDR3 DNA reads TGCGCCAGCAGCACTATTAGCGGAAACAATGAGCAGTTCTTC.

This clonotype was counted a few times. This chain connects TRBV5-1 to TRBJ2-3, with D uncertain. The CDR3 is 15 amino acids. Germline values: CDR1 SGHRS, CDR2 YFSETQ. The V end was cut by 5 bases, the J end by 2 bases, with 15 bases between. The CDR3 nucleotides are TGCGCCAGCAGTTTAGACACTTTCTACACAGATACGCAGTATTTT. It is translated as CASSLDTFYTDTQYF. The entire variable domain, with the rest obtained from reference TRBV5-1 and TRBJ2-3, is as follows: KAGVTQTPRYLIKTRGQQVTLSCSPISGHRSVSWYQQTPGQGLQFLFEYFSETQRNKGNFPGRFSGRQFSNSRSEMNVSTLELGDSALYLCASSLDTFYTDTQYFGPGTRLTVL.

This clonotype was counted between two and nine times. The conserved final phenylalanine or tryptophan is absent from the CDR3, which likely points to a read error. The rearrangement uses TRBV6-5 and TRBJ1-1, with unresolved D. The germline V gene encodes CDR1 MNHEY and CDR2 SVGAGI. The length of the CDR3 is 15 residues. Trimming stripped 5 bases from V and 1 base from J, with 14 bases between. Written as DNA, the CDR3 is TGTGCCAGCAGTCCTGGTGGTAACAAGAACACTGAAGCTTTCCTT. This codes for CASSPGGNKNTEAFL.

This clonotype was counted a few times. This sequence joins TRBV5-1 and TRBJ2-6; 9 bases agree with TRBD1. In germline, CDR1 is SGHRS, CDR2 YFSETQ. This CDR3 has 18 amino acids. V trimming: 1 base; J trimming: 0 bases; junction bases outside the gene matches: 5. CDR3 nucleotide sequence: TGCGCCAGCAGCTTGAGGACAGGGGAGATCTCTGGGGCCAACGTCCTGACTTTC. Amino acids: CASSLRTGEISGANVLTF.

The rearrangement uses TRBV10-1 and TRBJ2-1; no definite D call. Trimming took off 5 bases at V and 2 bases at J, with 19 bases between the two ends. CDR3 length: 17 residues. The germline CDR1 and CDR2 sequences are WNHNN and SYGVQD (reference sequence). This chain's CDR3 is CASSPLLKPIPYNEQFF. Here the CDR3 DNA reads TGCGCCAGCAGTCCCCTTCTCAAGCCAATCCCCTACAATGAGCAGTTCTTC.

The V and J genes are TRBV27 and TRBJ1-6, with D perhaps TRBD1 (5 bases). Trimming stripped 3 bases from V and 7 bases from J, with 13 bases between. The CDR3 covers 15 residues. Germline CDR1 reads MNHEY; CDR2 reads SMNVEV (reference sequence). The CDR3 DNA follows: TGTGCCAGCAGTTTGGGGGTACAGGTCAATTCACCCCTCCACTTT. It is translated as CASSLGVQVNSPLHF.

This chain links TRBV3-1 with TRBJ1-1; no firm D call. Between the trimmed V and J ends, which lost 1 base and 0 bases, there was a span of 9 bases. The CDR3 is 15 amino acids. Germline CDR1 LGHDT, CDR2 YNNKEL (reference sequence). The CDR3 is CASSQGTLMNTEAFF. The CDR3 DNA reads TGTGCCAGCAGCCAAGGAACCCTTATGAACACTGAAGCTTTCTTT.